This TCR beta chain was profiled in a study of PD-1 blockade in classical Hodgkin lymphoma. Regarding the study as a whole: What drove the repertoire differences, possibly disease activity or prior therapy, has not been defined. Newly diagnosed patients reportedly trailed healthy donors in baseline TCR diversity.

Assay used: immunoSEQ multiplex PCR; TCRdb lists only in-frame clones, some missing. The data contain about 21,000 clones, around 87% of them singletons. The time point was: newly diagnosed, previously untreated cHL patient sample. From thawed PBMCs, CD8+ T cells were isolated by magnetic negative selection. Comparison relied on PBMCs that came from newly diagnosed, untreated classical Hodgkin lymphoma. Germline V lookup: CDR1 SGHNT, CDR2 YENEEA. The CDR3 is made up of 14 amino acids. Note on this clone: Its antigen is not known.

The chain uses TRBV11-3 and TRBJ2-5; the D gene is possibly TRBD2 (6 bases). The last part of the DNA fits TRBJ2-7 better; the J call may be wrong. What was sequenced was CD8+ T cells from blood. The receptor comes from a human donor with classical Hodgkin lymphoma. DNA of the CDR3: TGTGCCAGCTCGAATCGTGGGGGAGGAAACGAGCAGTACTTC. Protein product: CASSNRGGGNEQYF.